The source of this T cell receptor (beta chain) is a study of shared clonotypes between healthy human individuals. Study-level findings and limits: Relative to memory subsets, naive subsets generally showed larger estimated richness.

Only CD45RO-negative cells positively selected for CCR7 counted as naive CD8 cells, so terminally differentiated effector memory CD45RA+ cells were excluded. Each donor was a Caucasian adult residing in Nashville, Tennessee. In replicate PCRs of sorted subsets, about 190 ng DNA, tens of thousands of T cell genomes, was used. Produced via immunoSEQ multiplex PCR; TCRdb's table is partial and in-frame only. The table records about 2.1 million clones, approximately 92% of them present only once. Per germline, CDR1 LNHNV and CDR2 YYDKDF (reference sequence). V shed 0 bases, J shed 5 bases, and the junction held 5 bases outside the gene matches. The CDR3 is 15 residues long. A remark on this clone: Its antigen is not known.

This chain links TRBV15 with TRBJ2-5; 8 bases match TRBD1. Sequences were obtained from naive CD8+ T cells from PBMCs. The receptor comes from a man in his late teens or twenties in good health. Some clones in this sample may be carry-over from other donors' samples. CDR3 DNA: TGTGCCACCAGCAGAGATCTGGCAGGGGGCGAGACCCAGTACTTC. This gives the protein CATSRDLAGGETQYF.